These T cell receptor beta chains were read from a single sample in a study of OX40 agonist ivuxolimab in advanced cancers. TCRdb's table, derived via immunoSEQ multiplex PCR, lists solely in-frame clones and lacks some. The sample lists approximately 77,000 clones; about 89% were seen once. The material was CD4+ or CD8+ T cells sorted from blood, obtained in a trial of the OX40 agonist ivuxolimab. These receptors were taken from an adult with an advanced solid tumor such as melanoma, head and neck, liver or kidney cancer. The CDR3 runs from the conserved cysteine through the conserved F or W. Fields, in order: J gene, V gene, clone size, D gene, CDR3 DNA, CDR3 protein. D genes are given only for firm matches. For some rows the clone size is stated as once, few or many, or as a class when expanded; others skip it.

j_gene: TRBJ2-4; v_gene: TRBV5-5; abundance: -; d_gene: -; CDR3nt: TGTGCCAGCAGCGGACCCTCGTCCAAAAACATTCAGTACTTC; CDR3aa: CASSGPSSKNIQYF
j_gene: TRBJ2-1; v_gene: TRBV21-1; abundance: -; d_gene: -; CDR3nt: TGTGCCAGCAGCAAAGAAGGTGCGGGAGTAGATGAGCAGTTCTTC; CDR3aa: CASSKEGAGVDEQFF
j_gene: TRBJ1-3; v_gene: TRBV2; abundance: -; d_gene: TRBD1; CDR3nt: TGTGCCAGCAGCGGGACAGGGGGCGAAAGGAACACCATATATTTT; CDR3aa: CASSGTGGERNTIYF
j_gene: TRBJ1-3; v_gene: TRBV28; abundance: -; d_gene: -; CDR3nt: TGTGCCAGCAGTTCAGTCGGGAGCTCTGGAAACACCATATATTTT; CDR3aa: CASSSVGSSGNTIYF
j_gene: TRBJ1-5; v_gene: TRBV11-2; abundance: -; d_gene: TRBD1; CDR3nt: TGTGCCAGCAGTCAGGCCGAGACAGGGTGTCTTAATCAGCCCCAGCATTTT; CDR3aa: CASSQAETGCLNQPQHF
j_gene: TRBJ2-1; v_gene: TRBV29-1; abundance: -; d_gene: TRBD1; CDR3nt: TGCAGCGCCCTCCCGGCCGGGACAGGGCATTCCAATGAGCAGTTCTTC; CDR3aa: CSALPAGTGHSNEQFF
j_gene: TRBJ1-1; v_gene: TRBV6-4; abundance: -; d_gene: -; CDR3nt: TGTGCCTACGATCCCTCGGACAGGAACACTGAAGCTTTCTTT; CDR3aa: CAYDPSDRNTEAFF
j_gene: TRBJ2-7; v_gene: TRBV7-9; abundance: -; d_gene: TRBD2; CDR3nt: TGTGCCAGCAGCTTAGAAGGTAGCGGGGGCCTCGAGCAGTACTTC; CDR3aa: CASSLEGSGGLEQYF
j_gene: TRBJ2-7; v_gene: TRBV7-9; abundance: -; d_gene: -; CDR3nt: TGTGCCAGCAGCTTAATATCGACAGTGGCATTCCACTACGAGCAGTACTTC; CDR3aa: CASSLISTVAFHYEQYF
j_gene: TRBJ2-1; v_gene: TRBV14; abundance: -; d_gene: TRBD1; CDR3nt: TGTGCCAGCAGCCCCCGGACAGGTCTCAATGAGCAGTTCTTC; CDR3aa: CASSPRTGLNEQFF
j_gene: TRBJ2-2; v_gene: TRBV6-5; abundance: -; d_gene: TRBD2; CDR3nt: TGTGCCAGCAAAGCGGGATATACCGGGGAGCTGTTTTTT; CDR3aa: CASKAGYTGELFF
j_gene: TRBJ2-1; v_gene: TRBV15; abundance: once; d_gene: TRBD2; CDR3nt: TGTGCCACCAGCACAAAGATTAGCGGGAGCCCTCTGGGGGTGTACAATGAGCAGTTCTTC; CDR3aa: CATSTKISGSPLGVYNEQFF
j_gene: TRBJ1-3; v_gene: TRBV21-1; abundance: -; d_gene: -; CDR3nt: TGTGCCAGCAGCAAACCGAGTCCGGACAGGGGGCCCCGCGGAGGACTAAACACCATATATTTT; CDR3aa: CASSKPSPDRGPRGGLNTIYF
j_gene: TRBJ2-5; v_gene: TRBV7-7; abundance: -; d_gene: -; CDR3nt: TGTGCTAGCAGCTCCTCGGGTGCGGAGACCCAGTACTTC; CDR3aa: CASSSSGAETQYF
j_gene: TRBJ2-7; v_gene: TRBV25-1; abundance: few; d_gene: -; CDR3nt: TGTGCCAGCAGTGATTGGAGGGGGCAGTCAACCTACGAGCAGTACTTC; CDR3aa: CASSDWRGQSTYEQYF
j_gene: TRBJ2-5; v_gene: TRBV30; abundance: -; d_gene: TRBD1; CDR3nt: TGTGCCTGGAGTTGGGGACAGGGGCAAGAGACCCAGTACTTC; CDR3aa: CAWSWGQGQETQYF
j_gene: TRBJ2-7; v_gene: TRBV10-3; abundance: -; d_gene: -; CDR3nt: TGTGCCATCAGTCATTCAAAGGACTACGAGCAGTACTTC; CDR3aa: CAISHSKDYEQYF
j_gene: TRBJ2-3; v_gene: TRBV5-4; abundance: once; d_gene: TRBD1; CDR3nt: TGTGCCAGCAGCCTAAGGACAGGACCCACGCAGTATTTT; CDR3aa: CASSLRTGPTQYF
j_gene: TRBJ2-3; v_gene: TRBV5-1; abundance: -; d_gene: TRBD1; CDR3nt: TGCGCCAGCAGCTTGGTAGTGGGCAGGGGGCCAGTCACTAGCACAGATACGCAGTATTTT; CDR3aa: CASSLVVGRGPVTSTDTQYF
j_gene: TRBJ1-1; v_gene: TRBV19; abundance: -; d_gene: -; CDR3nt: TGTGCCAGTAGGAGGACAGCGCTTGGGAACACTGAAGCTTTCTTT; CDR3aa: CASRRTALGNTEAFF
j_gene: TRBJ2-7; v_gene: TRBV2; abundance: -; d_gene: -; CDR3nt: TGTGCCAGCGAGGACCCGGGAGTCGGATTCTACGAGCAGTACTTC; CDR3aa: CASEDPGVGFYEQYF
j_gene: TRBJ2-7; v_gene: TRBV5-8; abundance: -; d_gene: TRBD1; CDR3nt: TGTGCCAGCAAGAGGACAGGGTACTCCTACGAGCAGTACTTC; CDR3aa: CASKRTGYSYEQYF
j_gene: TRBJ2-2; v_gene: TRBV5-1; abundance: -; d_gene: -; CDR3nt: TGCGCCAGCAGCTTGGCGGTGGGAGGCAACACCGGGGAGCTGTTTTTT; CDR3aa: CASSLAVGGNTGELFF
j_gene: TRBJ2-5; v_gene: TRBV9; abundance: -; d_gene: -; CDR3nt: TGTGCCAGCAGCGCCGGGGGGCTCCGGCAAGAGACCCAGTACTTC; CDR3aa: CASSAGGLRQETQYF
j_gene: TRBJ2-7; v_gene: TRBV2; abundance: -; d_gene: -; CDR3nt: TGTGCCAGCAGTGAAGCGCTTGGGTGGGGCTACGAGCAGTACTTC; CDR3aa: CASSEALGWGYEQYF
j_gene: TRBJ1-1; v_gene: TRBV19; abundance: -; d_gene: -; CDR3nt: TGTGCCAGTAGTGAACCTTGGGTCAGCTTGAACACTGAAGCTTTCTTT; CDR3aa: CASSEPWVSLNTEAFF
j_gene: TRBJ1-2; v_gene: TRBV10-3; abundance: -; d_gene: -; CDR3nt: TGTGCCATCAGTGACTTCGTGGGTGGCTACACCTTC; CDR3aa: CAISDFVGGYTF
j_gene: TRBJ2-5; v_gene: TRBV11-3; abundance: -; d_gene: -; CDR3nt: TGTGCCAGCAGCACCGAGGGTGGCGCGACCCAGTACTTC; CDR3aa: CASSTEGGATQYF
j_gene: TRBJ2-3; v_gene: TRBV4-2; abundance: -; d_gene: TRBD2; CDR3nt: TGTGCCAGCAGCCAACCCCTAGCGGTAGGAACAGATACGCAGTATTTT; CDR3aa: CASSQPLAVGTDTQYF
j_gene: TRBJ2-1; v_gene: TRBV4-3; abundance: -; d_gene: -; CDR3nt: TGCGCCAGCAGCCAAGAATTAAACAATGAGCAGTTCTTC; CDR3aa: CASSQELNNEQFF
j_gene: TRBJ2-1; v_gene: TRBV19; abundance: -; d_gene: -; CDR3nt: TGTGCCAGTAGTCCCGGGGGCTCCTACAATGAGCAGTTCTTC; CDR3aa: CASSPGGSYNEQFF
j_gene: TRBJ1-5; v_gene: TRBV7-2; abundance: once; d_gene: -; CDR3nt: TGTGCCAGCAGCTCCTGGGGTGCCAGCAATCAGCCCCAGCATTTT; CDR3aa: CASSSWGASNQPQHF
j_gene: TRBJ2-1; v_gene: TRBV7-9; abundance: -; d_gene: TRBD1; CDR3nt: TGTGCCAGCAGCCCAAGGACAGGGGACTACAATGAGCAGTTCTTC; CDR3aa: CASSPRTGDYNEQFF
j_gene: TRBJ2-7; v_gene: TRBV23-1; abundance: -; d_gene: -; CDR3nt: TGCGCCAGCAGTCAAGCGGCGTCTGGGTCCCCCTACGAGCAGTACTTC; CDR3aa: CASSQAASGSPYEQYF
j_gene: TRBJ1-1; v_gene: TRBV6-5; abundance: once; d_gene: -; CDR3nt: TGTGCCAGCAGTGACGACAGAGCCACTGAAGCTTTCTTT; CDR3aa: CASSDDRATEAFF
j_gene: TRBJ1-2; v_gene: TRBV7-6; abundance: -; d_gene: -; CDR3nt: TGTGCCAGCAGCTTAGCAGGGGTCGGCTATGGCTACACCTTC; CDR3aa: CASSLAGVGYGYTF
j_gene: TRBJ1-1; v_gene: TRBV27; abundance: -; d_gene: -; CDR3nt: TGTGCCAGCAGTCGGGGGCAGGGTGGCACTGAAGCTTTCTTT; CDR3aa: CASSRGQGGTEAFF
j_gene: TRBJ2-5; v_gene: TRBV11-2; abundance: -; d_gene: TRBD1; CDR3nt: TGTGCCAGCAGCCGGACAGGGTTAGAGCAAGAGACCCAGTACTTC; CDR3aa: CASSRTGLEQETQYF
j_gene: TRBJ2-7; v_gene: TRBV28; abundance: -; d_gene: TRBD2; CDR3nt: TGTGCCAGCAGTCTCGGGGGGATCTCCTACGAGCAGTACTTC; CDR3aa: CASSLGGISYEQYF
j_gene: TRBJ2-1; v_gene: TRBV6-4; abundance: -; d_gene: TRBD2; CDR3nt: TGTGCCAGCAGTGGACTAGCGGGAGGTGGTTACAATGAGCAGTTCTTC; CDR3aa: CASSGLAGGGYNEQFF
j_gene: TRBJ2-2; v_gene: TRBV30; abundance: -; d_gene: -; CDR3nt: TGTGCCTGTCAGGGGCCGGGGCGCAACACCGGGGAGCTGTTTTTT; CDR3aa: CACQGPGRNTGELFF
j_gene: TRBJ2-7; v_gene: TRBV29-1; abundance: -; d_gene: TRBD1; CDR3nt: TGCAGCGCAAGGGACAGGGGTAAAGAGCAGTACTTC; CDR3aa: CSARDRGKEQYF
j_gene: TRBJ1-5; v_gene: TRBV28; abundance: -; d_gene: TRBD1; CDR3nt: TGTGCCAGCAGTTCGGGGGCAGGGGGTCAGCCCCAGCATTTT; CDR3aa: CASSSGAGGQPQHF
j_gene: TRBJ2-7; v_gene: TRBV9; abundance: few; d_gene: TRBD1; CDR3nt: TGTGCCAGCAGCGCCAGCGGGACAGGGGGGGAGTACTTC; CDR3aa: CASSASGTGGEYF
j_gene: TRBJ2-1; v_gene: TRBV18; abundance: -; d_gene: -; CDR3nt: TGTGCCAGCTCGGTTCGGGGGCCCGCCGACAGTGAGCAGTTCTTC; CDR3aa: CASSVRGPADSEQFF
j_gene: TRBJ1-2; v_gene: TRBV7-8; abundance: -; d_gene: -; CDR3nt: TGTGCCAGCAGCTTAGTTGGGGGTAGTGGCTACACCTTC; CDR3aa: CASSLVGGSGYTF
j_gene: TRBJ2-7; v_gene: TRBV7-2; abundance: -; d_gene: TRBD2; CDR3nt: TGTGCCAGCCCGAGACTAGCGGGTTGCGAGCAGTACTTC; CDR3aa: CASPRLAGCEQYF
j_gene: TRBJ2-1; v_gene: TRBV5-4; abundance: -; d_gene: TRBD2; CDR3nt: TGTGCCAGCAGCTCGCCGACTAGCGGCCTACATAATCAGCAGTTCTTC; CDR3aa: CASSSPTSGLHNQQFF
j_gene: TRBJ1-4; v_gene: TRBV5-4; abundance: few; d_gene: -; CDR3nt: TGTGCCAGCAGTTCTGCGGGGGTGCAGAAACTGTTTTTT; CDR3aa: CASSSAGVQKLFF
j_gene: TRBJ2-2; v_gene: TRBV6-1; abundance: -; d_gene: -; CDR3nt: TGTGCCAGCAGTGGATTAGGGGGAGGGCCTTGGACCGGGGAGCTGTTTTTT; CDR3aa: CASSGLGGGPWTGELFF
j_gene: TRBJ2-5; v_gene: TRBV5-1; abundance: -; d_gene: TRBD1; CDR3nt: TGCGCCAGCAGCCCGGGGACAGGGGTTTCCGAGACCCAGTACTTC; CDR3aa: CASSPGTGVSETQYF
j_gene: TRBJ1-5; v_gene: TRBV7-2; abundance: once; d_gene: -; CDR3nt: TGTGCCAGCAGCTTGGACAGCTATTATAGCAATCAGCCCCAGCATTTT; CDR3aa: CASSLDSYYSNQPQHF
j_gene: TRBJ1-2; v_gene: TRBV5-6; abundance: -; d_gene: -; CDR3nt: TGTGCCAGCAGCTCCTGGGGGGCCACCTATGGCTACACCTTC; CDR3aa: CASSSWGATYGYTF
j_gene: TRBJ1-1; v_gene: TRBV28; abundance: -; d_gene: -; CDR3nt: TGTGCCAGCAGTTTATACCTAACAGGGAGCACTGAAGCTTTCTTT; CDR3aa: CASSLYLTGSTEAFF